These 27 T cell receptor beta chains came from one sample sequenced in a study of T cell responses to AZD1222 COVID-19 vaccine. TCRdb keeps only in-frame clones here, not all; method: immunoSEQ multiplex PCR. The sample has about 130,000 clones; approximately 85% are singletons. Sample: peripheral blood, taken 28 days after the second AZD1222 dose. The receptors come from an adult who received the AZD1222 COVID-19 vaccine.

The chain recombines TRBV5-1 with TRBJ2-7; D call uncertain. In germline, CDR1 is SGHRS, CDR2 YFSETQ. The CDR3 spans 12 residues. V was shortened by 0 bases and J by 3 bases, with 4 bases between the two germline ends. As DNA, the CDR3 is TGCGCCAGCAGCTTGGGAAACTACGAGCAGTACTTC. Translated, it gives CASSLGNYEQYF.

V usage is TRBV2 and J usage is TRBJ2-5; possible D gene TRBD2, 5 bases. The CDR3 sequence is 13 residues long. The V gene's germline CDR1 is SNHLY and CDR2 FYNNEI. The V end was cut by 8 bases, the J end by 0 bases, with 10 bases between. The CDR3 sequence: CASGLLYQETQYF. The CDR3 DNA is TGTGCCAGCGGACTTTTGTACCAAGAGACCCAGTACTTC.

The chain recombines TRBV27 with TRBJ2-3, with TRBD1 as a possible D gene (6 bases). Trimming removed 8 bases from V and 0 bases from J, with 15 bases in between. CDR3 length: 15 amino acids. Germline CDR1 and CDR2: MNHEY and SMNVEV (reference sequence). CDR3 region: CASGRQVTSTDTQYF. The CDR3 DNA sequence: TGTGCCAGCGGGAGACAGGTCACTAGCACAGATACGCAGTATTTT.

CDR3 sequence reads: CASNPGGGGNQPQHF. The CDR3 DNA follows: TGTGCCAGCAACCCAGGAGGTGGGGGCAATCAGCCCCAGCATTTT. This sequence joins TRBV2 and TRBJ1-5, with D uncertain. V was cut by 7 bases and J by 2 bases, with 15 bases left in between. This CDR3 is 15 amino acids long. Germline CDR1 and CDR2: SNHLY and FYNNEI.

This clone was seen only once. The chain carries TRBV3-1 (or the pseudogene TRBV3-2) and TRBJ1-2; 8 bases agree with TRBD1. J was trimmed by 6 bases and V by 9 bases; bases with no gene match: 12. The CDR3 length is 14 residues. CDR1 and CDR2 from the germline V gene are LGHDT and YNNKEL (reference sequence). The CDR3 DNA is TGTGCCAGTTCTTACCGCAGGGGGCTCAATGGCTACACCTTC. Its translation: CASSYRRGLNGYTF.

The rearrangement links TRBV27 to TRBJ1-1; 7 bases are a match to TRBD1. V trimming: 4 bases; J trimming: 0 bases; junction bases outside the gene matches: 8. Germline-derived CDR1 and CDR2 are MNHEY and SMNVEV (reference sequence). The CDR3 sequence is 16 residues long. The CDR3 coding sequence is TGTGCCAGCAGTTCGTCAAGGGGGCGCTTGAACACTGAAGCTTTCTTT. Its protein is CASSSSRGRLNTEAFF.

The J gene is TRBJ2-3, the V gene TRBV12-3 or TRBV12-4; the D is unclear. The CDR3 extends over 12 amino acids. V lost 5 bases, J lost 2 bases, and 5 bases lay in between. CDR3 nucleotides: TGTGCCAGCAGTCCGAACACAGATACGCAGTATTTT. It encodes CASSPNTDTQYF.

The genes are TRBV6-5 and TRBJ2-5, with D perhaps matching TRBD1 (5 bases). CDR1 is MNHEY, CDR2 SVGAGI, per germline. This CDR3 contains 14 residues. V was pared by 5 bases and J by 7 bases, with 17 bases between. CDR3 bases: TGTGCCAGCAGTACCCCCGGGCTCCAGGGGACCCAGTACTTC. This translates into CASSTPGLQGTQYF.

This clone has just one count. V and J are TRBV7-9 and TRBJ2-1, with TRBD2 matching over 13 bases. The CDR3 is made up of 17 amino acids. V lost 3 bases to trimming and J lost 8 bases; unmatched junction nucleotides: 10. Germline loops: CDR1 SEHNR, CDR2 FQNEAQ (reference sequence). The CDR3 loop reads CASSLRAGTSGAYEQFF. DNA for the CDR3: TGTGCCAGCAGCTTGAGAGCTGGGACTAGCGGGGCATATGAGCAGTTCTTC.

This clone is a singleton in its sample. The gene calls are TRBV19 and TRBJ1-5; 12 nucleotides match TRBD1. CDR3 length equals 15 residues. J lost 7 bases, V lost 4 bases, and 5 bases had no gene match. Germline assignment: CDR1 LNHDA and CDR2 SQIVND (reference sequence). Written as DNA, the CDR3 is TGTGCCAGTAGTAACCGGGACAGGGGGCTCCAGCCCCAGCATTTT. Amino acid sequence: CASSNRDRGLQPQHF.

The chain carries TRBV5-4 and TRBJ2-3; 11 nucleotides agree with TRBD2. Germline trimming cut 4 bases from V and 5 bases from J; bases unmatched to any gene: 9. CDR1 and CDR2 from the germline V gene are SGHNT and YYREEE (reference sequence). The CDR3 totals 16 residues. The CDR3 reads CASSRDSGRAKDTQYF. The CDR3 DNA reads as TGTGCCAGCAGCCGCGATAGCGGGAGGGCCAAAGATACGCAGTATTTT. Full variable domain (rest looked up from reference TRBV5-4 and TRBJ2-3): ETGVTQSPTHLIKTRGQQVTLRCSSQSGHNTVSWYQQALGQGPQFIFQYYREEENGRGNFPPRFSGLQFPNYSSELNVNALELDDSALYLCASSRDSGRAKDTQYFGPGTRLTVL.

V gene TRBV18 combines with J gene TRBJ2-1, with D unclear. V lost 3 bases, J lost 8 bases, and 11 bases lay in between. The CDR3 covers 13 residues. The germline CDR1 and CDR2 sequences are KGHSH and LQKENI. CDR3 region: CASSPSRADEQFF. For the CDR3, the DNA is TGTGCCAGCTCACCCTCCCGGGCCGATGAGCAGTTCTTC.

V is TRBV7-9 and J is TRBJ2-7, with D tentatively TRBD2 (6 bases). The CDR3 contains 14 residues. Germline loops: CDR1 SEHNR, CDR2 FQNEAQ (reference sequence). Trimming took 1 base from V and 10 from J, leaving 17 bases between them. The CDR3 nucleotides read TGTGCCAGCAGCTTAGGGGCAGGGCGGACTATACAGTACTTC. It translates to CASSLGAGRTIQYF. The entire variable domain, with the rest obtained from reference TRBV7-9 and TRBJ2-7, is as follows: DTGVSQNPRHKITKRGQNVTFRCDPISEHNRLYWYRQTLGQGPEFLTYFQNEAQLEKSRLLSDRFSAERPKGSFSTLEIQRTEQGDSAMYLCASSLGAGRTIQYFGPGTRLTVT.

The V and J genes are TRBV28 and TRBJ2-5; TRBD2 is a possible D gene (5 bases). The germline gives CDR1 MDHEN, CDR2 SYDVKM. V was trimmed by 5 bases and J by 5 bases, leaving 18 bases between them. The CDR3 covers 15 residues. This CDR3 reads CASSDRANGGETQYF. CDR3 DNA: TGTGCCAGCAGTGATCGGGCCAACGGCGGGGAGACCCAGTACTTC.

This clone appeared a single time. This chain connects TRBV27 to TRBJ2-5; tentative D call: TRBD1 (6 bases). Germline assignment: CDR1 MNHEY and CDR2 SMNVEV (reference sequence). The CDR3 contains 14 residues. Trimming removed 3 bases from V and 5 bases from J, with 13 bases in between. For the CDR3, the DNA is TGTGCCAGCAGTTTCGGGGACACCTATGAGACCCAGTACTTC. It yields the protein CASSFGDTYETQYF.

This chain connects TRBV10-1 to TRBJ1-2; TRBD1 matches 7 bases. Germline trimming cut 6 bases from V and 1 base from J; bases unmatched to any gene: 11. Germline values: CDR1 WNHNN, CDR2 SYGVQD (reference sequence). The CDR3 length is 16 residues. This CDR3 is CASRAERDSLNYGYTF. In DNA, the CDR3 is TGCGCCAGCAGGGCCGAACGGGACAGCCTTAACTATGGCTACACCTTC.

This sequence joins TRBV3-1 (or the pseudogene TRBV3-2) and TRBJ2-7; 7 positions match TRBD1. This CDR3 has 14 residues. V gave up 0 bases and J gave up 3 bases; unmatched junction bases: 2. Looked up from germline, CDR1 is LGHDT and CDR2 is YNNKEL (reference sequence). Written as DNA, the CDR3 is TGTGCCAGCAGCCAAGATGCAGGGGGCTACGAGCAGTACTTC. Translated, it gives CASSQDAGGYEQYF.

The rearrangement links TRBV5-5 to TRBJ2-1; D may be TRBD2 (6 bases). V shed 6 bases and J shed 4 bases, with 14 bases lying between them. Per germline, CDR1 SGHKS and CDR2 YYEKEE (reference sequence). The CDR3 consists of 14 residues. CDR3 region: CASISRLEYNEQFF. CDR3 in DNA: TGTGCCAGCATTTCCCGACTAGAATACAATGAGCAGTTCTTC.

The chain is built from TRBV28 and TRBJ1-1; D may be TRBD1 (5 bases). Germline V CDR1 and CDR2: MDHEN, SYDVKM. This CDR3 contains 16 residues. With 0 bases removed from V and 1 base from J, the gap between germline ends came to 12 bases. Here the CDR3 DNA reads TGTGCCAGCAGTTTATGGGTAACAGGAGGGAACACTGAAGCTTTCTTT. It translates to CASSLWVTGGNTEAFF.

This sequence joins TRBV2 and TRBJ2-1; the D gene is possibly TRBD1 (5 bases). The V end lost 5 bases, the J end lost 1 base, and 9 bases lay between the germline ends. The CDR3 extends over 14 amino acids. CDR1 is SNHLY and CDR2 is FYNNEI in the germline V gene. CDR3: CASSSWTSYNEQFF. CDR3 nucleotides: TGTGCCAGCAGTTCCTGGACATCCTACAATGAGCAGTTCTTC.

This clone has a single count. This chain connects TRBV15 to TRBJ2-7; TRBD2 might be the D (6 bases). Germline V CDR1 and CDR2: LNHNV, YYDKDF (reference sequence). Trimming pared 0 bases from V and 3 bases from J, leaving 9 bases between. The CDR3 runs 14 residues. This CDR3 reads CATSREVGSYEQYF. CDR3 coding DNA: TGTGCCACCAGCAGAGAAGTCGGGAGCTACGAGCAGTACTTC.

The V and J genes are TRBV7-9 and TRBJ1-5; 9 bases match TRBD1. CDR1 SEHNR and CDR2 FQNEAQ come from the germline V gene (reference sequence). The CDR3 contains 14 residues. J lost 2 bases, V lost 5 bases, and 1 base had no gene match. The chain's CDR3 is CASSRDRGNQPQHF. DNA for the CDR3: TGTGCCAGCAGCCGGGACAGGGGCAATCAGCCCCAGCATTTT. The variable domain in full, with the rest retrieved from reference TRBV7-9 and TRBJ1-5, is DTGVSQNPRHKITKRGQNVTFRCDPISEHNRLYWYRQTLGQGPEFLTYFQNEAQLEKSRLLSDRFSAERPKGSFSTLEIQRTEQGDSAMYLCASSRDRGNQPQHFGDGTRLSIL.

V and J are TRBV5-1 and TRBJ1-4; TRBD1 might be the D (5 bases). Germline CDR1 and CDR2: SGHRS and YFSETQ. This CDR3 is 14 amino acids long. V was trimmed by 4 bases and J by 8 bases, leaving 15 bases between them. The CDR3 sequence is CASSPTLEGEKLFF. As DNA, the CDR3 is TGCGCCAGCAGCCCGACTCTTGAGGGGGAAAAACTGTTTTTT. Full variable domain (remainder filled in from reference TRBV5-1 and TRBJ1-4): KAGVTQTPRYLIKTRGQQVTLSCSPISGHRSVSWYQQTPGQGLQFLFEYFSETQRNKGNFPGRFSGRQFSNSRSEMNVSTLELGDSALYLCASSPTLEGEKLFFGSGTQLSVL.

The J gene is TRBJ1-6, the V gene TRBV7-9; D remains unclear. Germline loops: CDR1 SEHNR, CDR2 FQNEAQ (reference sequence). The CDR3 is made up of 12 amino acids. The germline V and J ends were trimmed by 5 bases and 6 bases, with 5 bases remaining between them. CDR3 amino acids: CASSLLNSPLHF. Written as DNA, the CDR3 is TGTGCCAGCAGCCTCCTTAATTCACCCCTCCACTTT.

This sequence joins TRBV5-4 and TRBJ1-2; tentative D call: TRBD1 (5 bases). The CDR3 covers 16 residues. Per the germline V gene, CDR1 is SGHNT and CDR2 is YYREEE (reference sequence). With 0 bases removed from V and 5 bases from J, the gap between germline ends came to 17 bases. This CDR3 reads CASSLGSTAAPYGYTF. CDR3 sequence (DNA): TGTGCCAGCAGCTTGGGGTCGACAGCCGCACCGTATGGCTACACCTTC.

The count of this clone is one. V usage is TRBV18 and J usage is TRBJ2-7, with D possibly matching TRBD2 (7 bases). Trimming cost V 6 bases and J 4 bases, with 19 bases left between them. The CDR3 is 15 amino acids. CDR1 is KGHSH, CDR2 LQKENI, per germline. CDR3 sequence: CASSKGGRGSYEQYF. The CDR3 coding sequence is TGTGCCAGCTCGAAGGGGGGGCGAGGATCTTACGAGCAGTACTTC.

CDR3 in DNA: TGCGCCAGCAGCTTGGGAGGACATAATGATAAGTTCTTC. Its translation is CASSLGGHNDKFF. The V gene is TRBV5-1, the J gene TRBJ2-1, with D perhaps matching TRBD1 (5 bases). The CDR3 runs to 13 residues. V lost 0 bases and J 14 bases, leaving 15 bases between the germline ends. The germline gives CDR1 SGHRS, CDR2 YFSETQ.